This TCR beta chain was identified in a study of breast tumors, draining lymph nodes, adjacent tissues. Breast cancer patients provided tissue from their axillary draining lymph nodes. TCRdb used MiXCR to reprocess the multiplex PCR reads, holding one entry per CDR3 protein. The sample yields approximately 130,000 distinct CDR3 sequences, approximately 21% seen once. Of note for this clonotype: Its target is not known. A clone one base away is much larger, so this may be a read error.

Findings and caveats of the study: The data were judged consistent with most tumor T cells coming from lymph node and expanding in tumor. Tumor T cell lymph node origin was a supported hypothesis, not proven. Compared with lymph nodes, tumors were less diverse; compared with nontumor tissue, more.

Per the germline V gene, CDR1 is SGHNT and CDR2 is YENEEA. The CDR3 is made up of 16 amino acids. The V and J genes are TRBV11-3 and TRBJ2-1, with 13 positions matching TRBD2. Source material: axillary lymph node tissue. The sequence derives from a female donor with breast cancer. Some clones in this sample may be carry-over from other donors' samples. CDR3 nucleotide sequence: TGTGCCAGCAGCCTAGACCGACTAGCGGGAGGATGTGAGCAGTTCTTC. As protein: CASSLDRLAGGCEQFF.